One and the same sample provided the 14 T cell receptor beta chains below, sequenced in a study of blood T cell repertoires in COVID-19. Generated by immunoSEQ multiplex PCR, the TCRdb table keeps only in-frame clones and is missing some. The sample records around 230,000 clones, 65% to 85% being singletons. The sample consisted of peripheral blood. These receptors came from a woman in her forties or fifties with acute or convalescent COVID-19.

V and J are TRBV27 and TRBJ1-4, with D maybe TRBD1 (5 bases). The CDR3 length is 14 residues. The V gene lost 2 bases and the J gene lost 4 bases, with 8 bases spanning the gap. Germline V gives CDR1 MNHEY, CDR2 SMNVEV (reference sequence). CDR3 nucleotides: TGTGCCAGCAGTTTAGGGGACTATAATGAAAAACTGTTTTTT. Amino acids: CASSLGDYNEKLFF. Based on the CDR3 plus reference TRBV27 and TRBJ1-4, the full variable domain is EAQVTQNPRYLITVTGKKLTVTCSQNMNHEYMSWYRQDPGLGLRQIYYSMNVEVTDKGDVPEGYKVSRKEKRNFPLILESPSPNQTSLYFCASSLGDYNEKLFFGSGTQLSVL.

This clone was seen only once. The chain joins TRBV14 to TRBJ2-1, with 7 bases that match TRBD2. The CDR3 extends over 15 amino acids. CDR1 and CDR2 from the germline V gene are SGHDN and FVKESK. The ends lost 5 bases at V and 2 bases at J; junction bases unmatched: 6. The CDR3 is CASSFAGRAYNEQFF. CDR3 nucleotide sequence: TGTGCCAGCAGCTTTGCAGGGAGGGCCTACAATGAGCAGTTCTTC.

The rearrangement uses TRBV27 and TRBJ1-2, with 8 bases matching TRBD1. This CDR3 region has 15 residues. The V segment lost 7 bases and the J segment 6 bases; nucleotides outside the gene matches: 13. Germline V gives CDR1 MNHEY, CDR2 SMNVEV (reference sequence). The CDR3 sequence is CASTRKGQGGNGYTF. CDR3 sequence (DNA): TGTGCCAGCACCCGAAAAGGACAGGGTGGTAATGGCTACACCTTC.

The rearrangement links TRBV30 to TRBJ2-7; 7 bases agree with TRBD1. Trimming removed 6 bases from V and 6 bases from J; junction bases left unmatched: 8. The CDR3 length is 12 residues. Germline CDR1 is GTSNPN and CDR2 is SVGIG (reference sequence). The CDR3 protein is CACRQGPIEQYF. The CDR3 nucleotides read TGTGCCTGTAGACAGGGCCCCATCGAGCAGTACTTC. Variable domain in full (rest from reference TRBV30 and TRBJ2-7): SQTIHQWPATLVQPVGSPLSLECTVEGTSNPNLYWYRQAAGRGLQLLFYSVGIGQISSEVPQNLSASRPQDRQFILSSKKLLLSDSGFYLCACRQGPIEQYFGPGTRLTVT.

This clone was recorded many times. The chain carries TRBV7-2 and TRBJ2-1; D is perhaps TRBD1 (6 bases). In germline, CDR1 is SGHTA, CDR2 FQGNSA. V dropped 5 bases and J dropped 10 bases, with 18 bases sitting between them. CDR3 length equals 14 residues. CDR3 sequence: CASSPQGSAYEQFF. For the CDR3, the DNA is TGTGCCAGCAGCCCGCAGGGGAGCGCATACGAGCAGTTCTTC.

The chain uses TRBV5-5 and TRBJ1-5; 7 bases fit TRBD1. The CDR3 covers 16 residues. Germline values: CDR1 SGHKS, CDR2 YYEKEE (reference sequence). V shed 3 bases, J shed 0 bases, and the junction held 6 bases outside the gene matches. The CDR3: CASSYRGTDSNQPQHF. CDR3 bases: TGTGCCAGCAGCTACCGAGGGACAGATAGCAATCAGCCCCAGCATTTT.

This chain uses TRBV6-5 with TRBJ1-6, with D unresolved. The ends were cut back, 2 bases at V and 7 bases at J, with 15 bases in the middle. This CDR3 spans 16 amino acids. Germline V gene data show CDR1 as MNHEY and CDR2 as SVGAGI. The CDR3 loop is CASSYETLSSNSPLHF. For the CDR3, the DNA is TGTGCCAGCAGTTACGAGACACTCTCAAGCAATTCACCCCTCCACTTT.

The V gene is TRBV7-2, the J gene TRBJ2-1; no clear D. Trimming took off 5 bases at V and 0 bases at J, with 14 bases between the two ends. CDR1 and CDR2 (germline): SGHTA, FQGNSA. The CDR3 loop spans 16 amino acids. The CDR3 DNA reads TGTGCCAGCAGCCCGGTCCCCCACAGCTCCTACAATGAGCAGTTCTTC. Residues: CASSPVPHSSYNEQFF.

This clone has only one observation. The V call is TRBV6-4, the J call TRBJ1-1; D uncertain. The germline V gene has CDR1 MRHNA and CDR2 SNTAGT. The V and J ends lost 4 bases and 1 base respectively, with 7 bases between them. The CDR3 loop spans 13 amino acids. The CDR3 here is CASSVQENTEAFF. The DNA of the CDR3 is TGTGCCAGCAGTGTACAAGAGAACACTGAAGCTTTCTTT.

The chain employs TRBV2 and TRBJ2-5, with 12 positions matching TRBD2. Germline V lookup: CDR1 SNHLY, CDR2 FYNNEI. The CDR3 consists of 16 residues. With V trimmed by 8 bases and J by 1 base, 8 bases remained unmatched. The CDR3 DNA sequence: TGTGCCAGCGTCCAGGGACTAGCGGGCCTCCAAGAGACCCAGTACTTC. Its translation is CASVQGLAGLQETQYF. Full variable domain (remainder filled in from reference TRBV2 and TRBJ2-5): EPEVTQTPSHQVTQMGQEVILRCVPISNHLYFYWYRQILGQKVEFLVSFYNNEISEKSEIFDDQFSVERPDGSNFTLKIRSTKLEDSAMYFCASVQGLAGLQETQYFGPGTRLLVL.

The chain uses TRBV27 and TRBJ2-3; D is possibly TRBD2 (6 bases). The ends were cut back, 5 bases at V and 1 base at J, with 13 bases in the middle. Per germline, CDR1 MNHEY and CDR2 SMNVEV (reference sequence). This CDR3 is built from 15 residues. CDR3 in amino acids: CASSIGGMGTDTQYF. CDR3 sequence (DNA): TGTGCCAGCAGTATTGGGGGGATGGGCACAGATACGCAGTATTTT.

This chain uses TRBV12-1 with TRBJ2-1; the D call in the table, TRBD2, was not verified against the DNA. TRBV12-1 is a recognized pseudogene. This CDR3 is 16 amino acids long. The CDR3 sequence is CASSFERREGSNEQFF. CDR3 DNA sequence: TGTGCCAGCAGCTTTGAGCGGCGGGAGGGTAGCAATGAGCAGTTCTTC.

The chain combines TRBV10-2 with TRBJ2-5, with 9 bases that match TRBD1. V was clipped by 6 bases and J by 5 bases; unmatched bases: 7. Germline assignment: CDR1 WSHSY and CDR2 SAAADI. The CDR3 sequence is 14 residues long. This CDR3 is CASRYRQGGETQYF. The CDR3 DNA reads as TGCGCCAGCAGATATAGACAGGGGGGGGAGACCCAGTACTTC.

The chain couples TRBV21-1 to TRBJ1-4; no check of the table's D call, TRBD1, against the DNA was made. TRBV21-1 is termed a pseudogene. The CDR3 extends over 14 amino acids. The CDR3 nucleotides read TGTGCCAACCTAACCGGGACAGGTAATGAAAAACTGTTTTTT. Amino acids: CANLTGTGNEKLFF.